This T cell receptor beta chain was recovered during a study of OX40 agonist ivuxolimab in advanced cancers. At the level of the whole study: Ivuxolimab was a fully human IgG2 agonistic monoclonal antibody targeting the costimulatory receptor OX40 (CD134). The monotherapy dose-escalation portion (N of about 47 patients) of the phase I ivuxolimab trial is reported in the paper. A male proportion of 82.7% and a mean age of approximately 55 years, ranging from roughly 23 to 85, were recorded for the dose-escalation cohort. Peripheral TCRbeta sequencing was intended to test whether TCR sequence diversity was altered and clonal T-cell expansion was caused by ivuxolimab. Of the 50 to 55 dose-escalation patients, hepatocellular carcinoma was present in about 20, melanoma in about 15, renal cell carcinoma in 9 and head and neck cancer in 9. Intravenous ivuxolimab was administered to patients every 2 weeks at six dose levels: 0.01, 0.1, 0.3, 1.5, 3 and 10 mg/kg. Prior anti-PD-1, anti-PD-L1 or anti-CTLA-4 therapy was permitted, and checkpoint inhibitors had been received by approximately 39% of dose-escalation patients. Partial responses were achieved by three dose-escalation patients, of whom one had hepatocellular carcinoma and two had cutaneous melanoma. Summary of the overall study and its limitations: The antigen specificity of the clonally expanded peripheral T cells was not determined. After ivuxolimab, expanded clones were on average more numerous among CD8+ T cells than among CD4+ T cells. Low levels of normalized T-cell clonal expansion were also seen in some patients who did not respond. Partial responders in the 0.1-3.0 mg/kg groups had among the lowest normalized peripheral clonal expansion, especially among CD8+ T cells. Clonal expansion of both CD4+ and CD8+ blood T cells was observed from baseline to week 6 at doses 0.1 to 3.0 mg/kg.

Genomic DNA was isolated from the sorted cells so that the TCRbeta CDR3 region could be sequenced. The immunoSEQ Assay was used to sequence the TCRbeta CDR3 regions. TCRdb carries this immuneACCESS record with in-frame sequences only. Its versions omit some clonotypes, under half of them owing to an unresolved V gene in the studies checked, with the rest unexplained. Counted in this sample were 25,000 to 40,000 clones; approximately 89% of them appeared once. The ten largest clones take up 25% of the sample. Patients with a history of autoimmune disease or receiving systemic immunosuppression were excluded from the trial. Peripheral blood for TCR sequencing was drawn from every dose cohort at baseline, at cycle 4 day 1 and at cycle 7 day 1. Samples came from an open-label, multicenter, first-in-human phase I dose-escalation trial of ivuxolimab. Adults with locally advanced or metastatic melanoma, renal cell, hepatocellular, or head and neck squamous cell carcinoma were enrolled in the trial. Before TCR sequencing, CD4+ and CD8+ T cells were separately sorted from peripheral blood.

The germline V gene yields LGHNA for CDR1 and YNFKEQ for CDR2. The CDR3 contains 15 residues, cysteine and phenylalanine counted. Left in the record is the CDR3 DNA by itself, 45 bases read in frame from the first base. Trimming removed 3 bases from V and 5 bases from J; the gene matches leave 7 bases unexplained. Remarks on this clone: It lacks a known antigen. No much larger clonotype is one base removed from it; base qualities were not supplied.

Recombination linked TRBV4-2 to TRBJ2-7; TRBD2 lines up with 10 middle nucleotides. The clonotype was recovered from an adult with an advanced solid tumor such as melanoma, head and neck, liver or kidney cancer. Sequencing used CD4+ or CD8+ T cells sorted from blood, obtained in a trial of the OX40 agonist ivuxolimab. The DNA sequence reads TGTGCCAGCAGCCAGCTTAGCGGGAGGAGAAACGAGCAGTACTTC. It is translated as CASSQLSGRRNEQYF.